Sequencing of this T cell receptor (beta chain) was carried out in a study of beta chain features in type 1 diabetes. Study results and limitations: TCRB CDR3s were moderately but significantly shorter in Type 1 diabetes patients in all four CD4+ subsets.

Note on this clone: What it binds is not known.

Expressed TCRB transcripts were sequenced, since all the RNA that had been isolated was reverse transcribed. Generated by immunoSEQ multiplex PCR, the TCRdb table keeps only in-frame clones and is missing some. The sample contains approximately 60,000 clones, about 50% of which appear only once. Trimming left V 3 bases short and J 1 base short, with 11 bases between. CDR1 is SGDLS, CDR2 YYNGEE, per germline. The CDR3 consists of 14 residues. This receptor was taken from a middle-aged woman with type 1 diabetes. The specimen sequenced was Tregs from blood. J is TRBJ2-7 and V is TRBV9; maybe TRBD2 (5 bases). The CDR3: CASSATSGSYEQYF. CDR3 DNA: TGTGCCAGCAGCGCCACTAGTGGGTCCTACGAGCAGTACTTC.